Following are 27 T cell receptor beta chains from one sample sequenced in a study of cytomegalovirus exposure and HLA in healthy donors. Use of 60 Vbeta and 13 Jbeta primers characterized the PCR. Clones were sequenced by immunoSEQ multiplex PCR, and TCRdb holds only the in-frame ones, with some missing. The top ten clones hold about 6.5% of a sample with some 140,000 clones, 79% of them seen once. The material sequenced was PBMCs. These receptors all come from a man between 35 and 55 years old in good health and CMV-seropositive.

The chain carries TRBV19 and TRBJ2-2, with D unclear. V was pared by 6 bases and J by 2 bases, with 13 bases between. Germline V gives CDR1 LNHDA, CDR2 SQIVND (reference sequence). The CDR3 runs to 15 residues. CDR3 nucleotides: TGTGCCAGTAGGGTGACTGCCCTTAACACCGGGGAGCTGTTTTTT. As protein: CASRVTALNTGELFF.

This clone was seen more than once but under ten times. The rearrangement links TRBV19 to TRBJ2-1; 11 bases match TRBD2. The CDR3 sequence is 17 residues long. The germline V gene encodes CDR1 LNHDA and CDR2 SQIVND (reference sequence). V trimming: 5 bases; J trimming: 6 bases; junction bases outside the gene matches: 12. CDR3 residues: CASSFSSLAGGPNEQFF. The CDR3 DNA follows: TGTGCCAGTAGTTTCTCCTCTCTAGCGGGAGGACCCAATGAGCAGTTCTTC. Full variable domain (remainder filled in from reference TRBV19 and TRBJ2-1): DGGITQSPKYLFRKEGQNVTLSCEQNLNHDAMYWYRQDPGQGLRLIYYSQIVNDFQKGDIAEGYSVSREKKESFPLTVTSAQKNPTAFYLCASSFSSLAGGPNEQFFGPGTRLTVL.

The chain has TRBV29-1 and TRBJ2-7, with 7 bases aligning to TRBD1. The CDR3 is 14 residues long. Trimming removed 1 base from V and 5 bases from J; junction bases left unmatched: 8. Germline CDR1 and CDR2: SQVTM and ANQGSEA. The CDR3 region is CSVEGQGRLNEQYF. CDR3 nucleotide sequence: TGCAGCGTTGAAGGACAGGGAAGGTTGAACGAGCAGTACTTC.

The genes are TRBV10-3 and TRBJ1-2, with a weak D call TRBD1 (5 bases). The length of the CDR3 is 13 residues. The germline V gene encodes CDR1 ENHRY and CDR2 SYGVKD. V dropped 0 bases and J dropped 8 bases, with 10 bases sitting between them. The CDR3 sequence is CAISESTGRGYTF. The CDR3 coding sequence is TGTGCCATCAGTGAGTCAACAGGCAGAGGCTACACCTTC.

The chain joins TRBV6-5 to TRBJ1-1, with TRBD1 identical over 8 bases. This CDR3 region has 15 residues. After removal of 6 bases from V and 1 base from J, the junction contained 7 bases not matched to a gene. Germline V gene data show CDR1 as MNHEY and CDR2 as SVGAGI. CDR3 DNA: TGTGCCAGCAGGCCAACCGGGACAGGGAACACTGAAGCTTTCTTT. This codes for CASRPTGTGNTEAFF.

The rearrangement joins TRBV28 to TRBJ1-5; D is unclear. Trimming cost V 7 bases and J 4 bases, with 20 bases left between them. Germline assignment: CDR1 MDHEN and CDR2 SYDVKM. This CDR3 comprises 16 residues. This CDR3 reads CASTTGGSGRNQPQHF. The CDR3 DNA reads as TGTGCCAGCACCACCGGTGGGAGTGGGCGGAATCAGCCCCAGCATTTT.

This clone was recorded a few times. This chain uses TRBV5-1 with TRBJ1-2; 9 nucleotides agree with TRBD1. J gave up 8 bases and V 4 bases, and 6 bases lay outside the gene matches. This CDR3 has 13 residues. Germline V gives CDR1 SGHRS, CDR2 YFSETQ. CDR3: CASSLGQGWGYTF. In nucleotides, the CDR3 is TGCGCCAGCAGCCTGGGACAGGGCTGGGGCTACACCTTC.

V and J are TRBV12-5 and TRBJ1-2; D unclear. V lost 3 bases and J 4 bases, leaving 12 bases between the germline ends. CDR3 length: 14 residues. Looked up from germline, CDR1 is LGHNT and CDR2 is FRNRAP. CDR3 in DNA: TGTGCTAGTGGTTTACACAGTTCCCGCTATGGCTACACCTTC. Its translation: CASGLHSSRYGYTF.

The DNA of the CDR3 is TGTGCCAGCAGCTTAGTCCAGGGAAGGGATACGCAGTATTTT. Its translation: CASSLVQGRDTQYF. This rearrangement joins TRBV7-6 to TRBJ2-3; weak D call: TRBD1 (5 bases). The CDR3 spans 14 residues. CDR1 and CDR2 (germline): SGHVS, FNYEAQ. Trimming shortened V by 1 base and J by 6 bases, and 11 bases separated the two germline ends. The variable domain in full, completed from reference TRBV7-6 and TRBJ2-3, reads GAGVSQSPRYKVTKRGQDVALRCDPISGHVSLYWYRQALGQGPEFLTYFNYEAQQDKSGLPNDRFSAERPEGSISTLTIQRTEQRDSAMYRCASSLVQGRDTQYFGPGTRLTVL.

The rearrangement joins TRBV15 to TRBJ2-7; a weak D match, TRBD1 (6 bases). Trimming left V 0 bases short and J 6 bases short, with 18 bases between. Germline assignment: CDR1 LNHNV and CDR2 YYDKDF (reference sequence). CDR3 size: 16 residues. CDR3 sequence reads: CATSRDLQGRASEQYF. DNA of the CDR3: TGTGCCACCAGCAGAGACCTTCAGGGGCGGGCCAGCGAGCAGTACTTC.

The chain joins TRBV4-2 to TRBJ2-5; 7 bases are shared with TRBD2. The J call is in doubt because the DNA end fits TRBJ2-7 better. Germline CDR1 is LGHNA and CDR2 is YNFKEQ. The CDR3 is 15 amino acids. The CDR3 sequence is CASSQPGGGTYEQYF. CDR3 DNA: TGTGCCAGCAGCCAACCGGGAGGCGGGACCTACGAGCAGTACTTC.

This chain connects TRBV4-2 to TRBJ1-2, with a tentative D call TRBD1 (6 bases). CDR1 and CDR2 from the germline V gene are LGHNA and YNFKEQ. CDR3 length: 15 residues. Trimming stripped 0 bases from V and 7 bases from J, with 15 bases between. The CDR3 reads CASSQDLGTLVGYTF. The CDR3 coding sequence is TGTGCCAGCAGCCAAGATCTGGGGACACTTGTTGGCTACACCTTC.

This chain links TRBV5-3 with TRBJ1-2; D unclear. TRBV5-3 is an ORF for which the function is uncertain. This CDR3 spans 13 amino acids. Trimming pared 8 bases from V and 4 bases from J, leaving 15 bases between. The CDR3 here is CARDLVGGYGYTF. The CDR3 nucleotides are TGTGCCAGGGATCTCGTGGGAGGCTATGGCTACACCTTC.

In nucleotides, the CDR3 is TGTGCCAACCTGGAGGCTGTCGGCAATCAGCCCCAGCATTTT. Amino acid sequence: CANLEAVGNQPQHF. V and J are TRBV21-1 and TRBJ1-5. TRBV21-1 is a documented pseudogene. The CDR3 length is 14 residues.

The CDR3 loop reads CASSLAGTSNEQFF. The CDR3, as DNA: TGCGCCAGCAGCTTGGCCGGGACTTCCAATGAGCAGTTCTTC. This chain links TRBV5-1 with TRBJ2-1; D is perhaps TRBD2 (6 bases). Germline-derived CDR1 and CDR2 are SGHRS and YFSETQ. The CDR3 totals 14 residues. Trimming stripped 0 bases from V and 6 bases from J, with 10 bases between.

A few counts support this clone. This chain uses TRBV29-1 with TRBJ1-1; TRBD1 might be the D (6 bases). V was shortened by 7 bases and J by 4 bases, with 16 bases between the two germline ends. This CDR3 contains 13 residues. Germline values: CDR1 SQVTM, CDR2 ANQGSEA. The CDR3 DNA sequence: TGCAGCGGGATGGGGGGCGGGGGCACTGAAGCTTTCTTT. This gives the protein CSGMGGGGTEAFF.

The CDR3 DNA reads TGTGCCAGCATTGGACTAGCGGGAATAGACGGGGAGCTGTTTTTT. Its translation is CASIGLAGIDGELFF. The V and J genes are TRBV5-5 and TRBJ2-2, with TRBD2 matching 12 bases. V shed 6 bases, J shed 7 bases, and the junction held 7 bases outside the gene matches. Germline V gene lookup returns CDR1 SGHKS and CDR2 YYEKEE (reference sequence). This CDR3 is 15 amino acids long.

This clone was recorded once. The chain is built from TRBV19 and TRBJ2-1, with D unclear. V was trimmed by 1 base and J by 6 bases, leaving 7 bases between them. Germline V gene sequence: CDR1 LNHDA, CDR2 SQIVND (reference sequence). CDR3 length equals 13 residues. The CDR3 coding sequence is TGTGCCAGTAGTATAGGGCAGGCCAATGAGCAGTTCTTC. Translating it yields CASSIGQANEQFF.

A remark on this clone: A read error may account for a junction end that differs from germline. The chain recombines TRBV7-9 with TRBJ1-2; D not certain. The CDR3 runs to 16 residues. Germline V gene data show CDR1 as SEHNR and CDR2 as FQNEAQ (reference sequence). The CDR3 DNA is TGTTCCAGCAGCCCCCCCGTAGGAGATCACCTCTATGGCTACACCTTC. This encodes CSSSPPVGDHLYGYTF.

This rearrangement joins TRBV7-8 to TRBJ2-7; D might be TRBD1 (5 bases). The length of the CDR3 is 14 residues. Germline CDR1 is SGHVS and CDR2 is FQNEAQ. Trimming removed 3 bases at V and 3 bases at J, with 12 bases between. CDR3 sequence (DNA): TGTGCCAGCAGCTTCCGACAGACTCTCTACGAGCAGTACTTC. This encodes CASSFRQTLYEQYF.

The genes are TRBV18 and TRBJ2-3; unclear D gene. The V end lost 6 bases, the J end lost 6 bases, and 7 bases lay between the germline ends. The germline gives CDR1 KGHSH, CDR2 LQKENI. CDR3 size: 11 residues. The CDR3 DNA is TGTGCCAGCTCTCCCCAGGATACGCAGTATTTT. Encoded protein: CASSPQDTQYF.

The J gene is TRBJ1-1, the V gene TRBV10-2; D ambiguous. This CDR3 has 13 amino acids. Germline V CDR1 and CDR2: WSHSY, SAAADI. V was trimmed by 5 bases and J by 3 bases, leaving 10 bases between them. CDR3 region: CASSTKADTEAFF. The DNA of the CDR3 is TGCGCCAGCAGTACGAAGGCGGACACTGAAGCTTTCTTT.

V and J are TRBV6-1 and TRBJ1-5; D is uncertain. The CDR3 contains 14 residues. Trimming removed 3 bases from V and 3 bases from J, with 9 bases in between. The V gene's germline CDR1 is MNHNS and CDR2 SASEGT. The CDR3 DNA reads TGTGCCAGCAGTGACAGTACCGACAATCAGCCCCAGCATTTT. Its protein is CASSDSTDNQPQHF.

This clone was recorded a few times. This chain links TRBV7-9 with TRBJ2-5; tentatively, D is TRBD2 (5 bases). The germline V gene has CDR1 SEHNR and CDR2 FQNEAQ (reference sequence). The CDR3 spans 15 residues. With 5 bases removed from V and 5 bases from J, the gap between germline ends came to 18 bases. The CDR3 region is CASSQRRRRGETQYF. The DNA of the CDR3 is TGTGCCAGCAGCCAGAGGAGGAGGCGTGGGGAGACCCAGTACTTC.

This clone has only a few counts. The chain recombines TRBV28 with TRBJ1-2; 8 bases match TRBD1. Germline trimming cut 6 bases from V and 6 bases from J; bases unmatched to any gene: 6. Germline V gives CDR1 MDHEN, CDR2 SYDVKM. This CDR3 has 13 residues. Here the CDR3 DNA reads TGTGCCAGCAGAAAGACAGGGGAGGATGGCTACACCTTC. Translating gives CASRKTGEDGYTF.

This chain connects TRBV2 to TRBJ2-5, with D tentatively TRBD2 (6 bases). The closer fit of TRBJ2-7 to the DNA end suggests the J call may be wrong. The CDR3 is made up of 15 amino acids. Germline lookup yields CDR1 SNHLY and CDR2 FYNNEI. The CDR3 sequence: CASNEGRGVYYEQYF. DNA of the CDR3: TGTGCCAGCAACGAAGGGCGGGGCGTCTACTACGAGCAGTACTTC.

The CDR3 region is CASSLTAVNTEAFF. The CDR3 region has the DNA TGTGCCAGCAGTTTAACAGCGGTGAACACTGAAGCTTTCTTT. The V call is TRBV27, the J call TRBJ1-1; D not resolved. With 2 bases removed from V and 0 bases from J, the gap between germline ends came to 7 bases. Germline V gene lookup returns CDR1 MNHEY and CDR2 SMNVEV (reference sequence). The CDR3 is 14 residues long.